This TCR beta chain came from a study of CD4 T cells in relation to SARS-CoV-2 and coronaviruses. This clone is medium-sized within its sample. Its antigen is still unknown. The method was immunoSEQ multiplex PCR; TCRdb's version includes in-frame clones alone and lacks a portion of them. This sample yields about 19,000 clones, of which 81% are seen a single time; roughly 10% belongs to the top ten. Unexposed donor CD4+ T cells date from about 2011-2019, before the COVID-19 pandemic. CD4+ T cells were isolated from the cells after 10 days of culture. V was cut by 4 bases and J by 3 bases, with 14 bases left in between. This CDR3 is built from 15 residues. Germline CDR1 SGDLS, CDR2 YYNGEE.

The sample comprised CD4+ T cells from PBMCs, cultured in vitro. The clonotype originates from a human donor in good health. The chain combines TRBV9 with TRBJ2-1, with D perhaps matching TRBD2 (6 bases). The CDR3 sequence is CASSLTWRGYNEQFF. The CDR3 DNA is TGTGCCAGCAGCCTCACTTGGAGGGGCTACAATGAGCAGTTCTTC.